These 10 T cell receptor beta chains came from one sample sequenced in a study of blood T cell dynamics during melanoma immunotherapy. Time point denoted: pre-treatment baseline. This table comes from immunoSEQ multiplex PCR, and its TCRdb copy is limited to in-frame clones, with some not included. The sample includes around 5,000 clones, approximately 86% of them seen just once. The material was blood, obtained from a patient treated with checkpoint blockade. These receptors all stem from a human donor with melanoma.

The chain employs TRBV11-2 and TRBJ1-6; a possible D gene is TRBD1 (5 bases). Germline V gene lookup returns CDR1 SGHAT and CDR2 FQNNGV. The CDR3 contains 15 residues. Trimming shortened V by 0 bases and J by 7 bases, and 10 bases separated the two germline ends. CDR3 sequence: CASSLDPGPNSPLHF. The CDR3 coding sequence is TGTGCCAGCAGCTTAGATCCAGGGCCAAATTCACCCCTCCACTTT.

This clone has more than one count but fewer than ten. This sequence joins TRBV28 and TRBJ2-1; 9 bases match TRBD2. J lost 4 bases, V lost 10 bases, and 5 bases had no gene match. The CDR3 is 13 residues long. Germline loops: CDR1 MDHEN, CDR2 SYDVKM. Here the CDR3 reads CAIRGGGYNEQFF. DNA of the CDR3: TGTGCCATTCGCGGGGGGGGGTACAATGAGCAGTTCTTC.

The V gene is TRBV5-4, the J gene TRBJ2-5; perhaps TRBD1 as D (7 bases). The CDR3 is 16 amino acids. With 0 bases removed from V and 2 bases from J, the gap between germline ends came to 14 bases. Germline-derived CDR1 and CDR2 are SGHNT and YYREEE (reference sequence). The CDR3 DNA reads TGTGCCAGCAGCTTGGGTAGGGCAGGGGGGCAAGAGACCCAGTACTTC. It specifies CASSLGRAGGQETQYF.

This chain connects TRBV28 to TRBJ1-3; possible D gene TRBD1, 5 bases. V dropped 5 bases and J dropped 3 bases, with 17 bases sitting between them. This CDR3 is built from 16 residues. Germline V lookup: CDR1 MDHEN, CDR2 SYDVKM. The CDR3 loop reads CASSTKRGIRGNTIYF. The CDR3 nucleotides are TGTGCCAGCAGTACGAAACGGGGGATACGTGGAAACACCATATATTTT.

The chain links TRBV27 to TRBJ2-1; D remains unclear. V was cut by 5 bases and J by 10 bases, with 15 bases left in between. Germline CDR1 and CDR2: MNHEY and SMNVEV (reference sequence). This CDR3 contains 13 residues. CDR3 sequence: CASSTVSLNEQFF. The CDR3 bases are TGTGCCAGCAGTACCGTTTCTCTGAACGAGCAGTTCTTC.

This chain joins TRBV27 and TRBJ1-2, with a weak D call TRBD1 (6 bases). CDR1 and CDR2 from the germline V gene are MNHEY and SMNVEV (reference sequence). V lost 5 bases to trimming and J lost 5 bases, with 21 bases between them. The length of the CDR3 is 16 residues. The CDR3, as DNA: TGTGCCAGCAGTCCTAGTTCCTCAGGGGAATATTATGGCTACACCTTC. Translation: CASSPSSSGEYYGYTF.

The rearrangement uses TRBV5-1 and TRBJ2-1, with D hard to call. V was shortened by 1 base and J by 9 bases, with 8 bases between the two germline ends. CDR3 length equals 12 residues. Germline CDR1 and CDR2: SGHRS and YFSETQ. Here the CDR3 reads CASSLLGTEQFF. CDR3 coding DNA: TGCGCCAGCAGCTTGCTGGGCACTGAGCAGTTCTTC. The variable domain in full, completed from reference TRBV5-1 and TRBJ2-1, reads KAGVTQTPRYLIKTRGQQVTLSCSPISGHRSVSWYQQTPGQGLQFLFEYFSETQRNKGNFPGRFSGRQFSNSRSEMNVSTLELGDSALYLCASSLLGTEQFFGPGTRLTVL.

The J gene is TRBJ2-4, the V gene TRBV29-1; perhaps TRBD2 as D (5 bases). Deletions cut 2 bases from V and 8 bases from J, with 13 bases between. CDR1 SQVTM and CDR2 ANQGSEA come from the germline V gene. CDR3 length: 13 amino acids. The CDR3 loop reads CSVERAYGDIQYF. In DNA form, the CDR3 reads TGCAGCGTTGAAAGGGCCTACGGGGACATTCAGTACTTC. The variable domain in full, with the rest retrieved from reference TRBV29-1 and TRBJ2-4, is SAVISQKPSRDICQRGTSLTIQCQVDSQVTMMFWYRQQPGQSLTLIATANQGSEATYESGFVIDKFPISRPNLTFSTLTVSNMSPEDSSIYLCSVERAYGDIQYFGAGTRLSVL.

The chain combines TRBV7-9 with TRBJ2-7; 12 bases agree with TRBD2. The CDR3 covers 17 residues. Germline trimming cut 5 bases from V and 2 bases from J; bases unmatched to any gene: 10. The germline V gene has CDR1 SEHNR and CDR2 FQNEAQ (reference sequence). The CDR3 coding sequence is TGTGCCAGCAGCCCCCACCTCCGACTAGCGGGAGCCTACGAGCAGTACTTC. This codes for CASSPHLRLAGAYEQYF.

This clone showed up just a few times. This chain joins TRBV6-1 and TRBJ2-2; TRBD2 matches 8 bases. The CDR3 is 13 amino acids. Germline loops: CDR1 MNHNS, CDR2 SASEGT. With V trimmed by 11 bases and J by 9 bases, 11 bases remained unmatched. The CDR3 region is CASGAGDLRELFF. CDR3 nucleotide sequence: TGTGCCTCCGGAGCGGGAGACTTGAGGGAGCTGTTTTTT.